This T cell receptor beta chain was sequenced for a study of cytomegalovirus exposure and HLA in healthy donors. When sampled, the donors appeared nominally healthy, though they likely had unrecorded immune exposures. Regarding this clone: As yet, its antigen is unknown.

The PCR had 60 Vbeta and 13 Jbeta primers. Authors' analysis steps: Later reanalysis found 80 million or so unique TCR beta chains, around 10 million of them shared. Method: immunoSEQ multiplex PCR; TCRdb's copy keeps in-frame clones and lacks some. The V and J calls and clone size were taken over from that table, and D and trimming were inferred from the DNA. The table shows around 170,000 clones, with 81% occurring only once. Whole-study findings and limits: Versus the roughly 690-donor mean, an Asian-associated ancestry cluster reportedly showed fewer N-insertions in a later analysis. One cluster of highly shared sequence variants probably arose as a sequencing artifact.

V lost 1 base and J lost 4; bases outside the gene matches: 7. There are 15 residues in the CDR3. The germline V gene has CDR1 SGHTA and CDR2 FQGNSA. Sequenced sample: PBMCs. The chain uses TRBV7-2 and TRBJ2-7; TRBD2 agrees at 7 bases. This receptor was taken from a man between 45 and 60 years old in good health and CMV-seronegative. CDR3 coding DNA: TGTGCCAGCAGCTTAGGGGGGGGTTTTGGTTACGAGCAGTACTTC. It encodes CASSLGGGFGYEQYF. Complete variable domain (other parts from reference TRBV7-2 and TRBJ2-7): GAGVSQSPSNKVTEKGKDVELRCDPISGHTALYWYRQSLGQGLEFLIYFQGNSAPDKSGLPSDRFSAERTGGSVSTLTIQRTQQEDSAVYLCASSLGGGFGYEQYFGPGTRLTVT.